Shown below are 3 T cell receptor beta chains from a single sample sequenced in a study of CDR3 diversity in severe acne. TCRdb passed the PCR reads through MiXCR, listing each CDR3 protein once. The data hold about 84,000 distinct CDR3 sequences, with around 50% observed a single time. Specimen: blood. These receptors came from a male donor in good health, without acne.

The genes are TRBV19 and TRBJ1-1; D is undetermined. Germline lookup yields CDR1 LNHDA and CDR2 SQIVND (reference sequence). Between the trimmed V and J ends, which lost 6 bases and 5 bases, there was a span of 13 bases. The CDR3 runs 13 residues. This chain's CDR3 is CASRTRQETEAFF. CDR3 DNA: TGTGCCAGTAGGACCAGGCAAGAGACTGAAGCTTTCTTT.

Many counts were recorded for this clonotype. V and J are TRBV5-8 and TRBJ2-5; 8 bases match TRBD1. The length of the CDR3 is 13 residues. V was pared by 3 bases and J by 4 bases, with 2 bases of the junction left unmatched. The germline gives CDR1 SGHTS, CDR2 YDEGEE. CDR3 sequence reads: CASSSGQGETQYF. CDR3 nucleotides: TGTGCCAGCAGCTCCGGACAGGGAGAGACCCAGTACTTC.

V gene TRBV20-1 combines with J gene TRBJ2-5, with a tentative D call TRBD2 (6 bases). Germline V CDR1 and CDR2: DFQATT, SNEGSKA (reference sequence). Trimming pared 5 bases from V and 2 bases from J, leaving 15 bases between. The CDR3 runs to 14 residues. The DNA for the CDR3 is TGCAGTGCTTCCACGGGGAGGTGGCAAGAGACCCAGTACTTC. It translates to CSASTGRWQETQYF.